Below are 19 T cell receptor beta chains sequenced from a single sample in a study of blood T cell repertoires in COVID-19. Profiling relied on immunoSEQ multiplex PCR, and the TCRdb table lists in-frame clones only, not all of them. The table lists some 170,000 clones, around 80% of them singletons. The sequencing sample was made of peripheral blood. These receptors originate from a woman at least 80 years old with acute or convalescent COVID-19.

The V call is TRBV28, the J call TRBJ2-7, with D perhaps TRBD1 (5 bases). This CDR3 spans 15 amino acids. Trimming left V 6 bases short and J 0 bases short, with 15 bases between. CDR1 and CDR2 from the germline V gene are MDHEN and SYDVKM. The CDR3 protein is CASSRIGVSSYEQYF. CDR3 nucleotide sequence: TGTGCCAGCAGCCGCATAGGGGTTAGCTCCTACGAGCAGTACTTC.

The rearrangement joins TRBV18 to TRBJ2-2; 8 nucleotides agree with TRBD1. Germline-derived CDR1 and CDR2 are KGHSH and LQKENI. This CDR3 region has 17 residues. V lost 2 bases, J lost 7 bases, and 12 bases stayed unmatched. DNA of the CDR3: TGTGCCAGCTCACCAGCCCCCTCCAGGGGGCGTAGCGGGGAGCTGTTTTTT. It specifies CASSPAPSRGRSGELFF. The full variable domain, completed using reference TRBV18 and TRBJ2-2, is NAGVMQNPRHLVRRRGQEARLRCSPMKGHSHVYWYRQLPEEGLKFMVYLQKENIIDESGMPKERFSAEFPKEGPSILRIQQVVRGDSAAYFCASSPAPSRGRSGELFFGEGSRLTVL.

DNA of the CDR3: TGCGCCAGCAGCTTGGGATCTAGCGGGAGAAGGACAGATACGCAGTATTTT. Translation: CASSLGSSGRRTDTQYF. The gene calls are TRBV5-1 and TRBJ2-3; 10 bases align to TRBD2. Germline V CDR1 and CDR2: SGHRS, YFSETQ. The CDR3 extends over 17 amino acids. The trim removed 0 bases at V and 3 bases at J, leaving 7 bases unmatched. Full variable domain (rest looked up from reference TRBV5-1 and TRBJ2-3): KAGVTQTPRYLIKTRGQQVTLSCSPISGHRSVSWYQQTPGQGLQFLFEYFSETQRNKGNFPGRFSGRQFSNSRSEMNVSTLELGDSALYLCASSLGSSGRRTDTQYFGPGTRLTVL.

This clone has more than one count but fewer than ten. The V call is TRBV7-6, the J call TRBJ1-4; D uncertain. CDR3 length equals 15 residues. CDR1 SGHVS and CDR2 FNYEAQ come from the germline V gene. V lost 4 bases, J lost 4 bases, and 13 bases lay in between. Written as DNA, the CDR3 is TGTGCCAGCAGCTCTGCCCTTTTTAGTAATGAAAAACTGTTTTTT. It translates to CASSSALFSNEKLFF.

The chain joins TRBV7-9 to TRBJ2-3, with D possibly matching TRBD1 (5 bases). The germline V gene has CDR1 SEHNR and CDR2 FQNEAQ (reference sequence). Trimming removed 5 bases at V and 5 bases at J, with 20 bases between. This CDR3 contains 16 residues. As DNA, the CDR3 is TGTGCCAGCAGCCCCAACCCCCCGCAGGGTGGAGATACGCAGTATTTT. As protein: CASSPNPPQGGDTQYF.

The CDR3 DNA reads TGTGCCAGCAGCGTATCCAGCGGGAGGGTCACCGGGGAGCTGTTTTTT. Translated, it gives CASSVSSGRVTGELFF. The rearrangement joins TRBV9 to TRBJ2-2, with 10 bases aligning to TRBD2. V was pared by 1 base and J by 4 bases, with 4 bases of the junction left unmatched. This CDR3 contains 16 residues. The V gene's germline CDR1 is SGDLS and CDR2 YYNGEE.

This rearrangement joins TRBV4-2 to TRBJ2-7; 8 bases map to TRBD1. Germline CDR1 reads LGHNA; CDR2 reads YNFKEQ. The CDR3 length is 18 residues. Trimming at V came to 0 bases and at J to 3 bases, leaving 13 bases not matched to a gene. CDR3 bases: TGTGCCAGCAGCCAAGAATTATGGAGAGACAGGGGTCACTACGAGCAGTACTTC. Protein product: CASSQELWRDRGHYEQYF.

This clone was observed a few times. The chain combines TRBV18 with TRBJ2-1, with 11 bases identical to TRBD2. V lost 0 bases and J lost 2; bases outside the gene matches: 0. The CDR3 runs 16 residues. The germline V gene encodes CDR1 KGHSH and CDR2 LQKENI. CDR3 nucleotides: TGTGCCAGCTCACCACCGACTAGCGGGGCCTACAATGAGCAGTTCTTC. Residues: CASSPPTSGAYNEQFF.

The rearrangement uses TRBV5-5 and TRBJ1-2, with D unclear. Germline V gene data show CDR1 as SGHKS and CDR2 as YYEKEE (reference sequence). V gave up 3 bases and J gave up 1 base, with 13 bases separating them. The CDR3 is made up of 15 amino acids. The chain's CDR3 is CASSSEAGNNYGYTF. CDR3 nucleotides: TGTGCCAGCAGCTCTGAGGCGGGCAATAACTATGGCTACACCTTC.

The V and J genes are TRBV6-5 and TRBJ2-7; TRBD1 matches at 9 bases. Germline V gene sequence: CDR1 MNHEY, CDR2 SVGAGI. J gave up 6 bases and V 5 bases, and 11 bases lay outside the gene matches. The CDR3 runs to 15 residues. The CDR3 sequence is CASSTNSGTGSEQYF. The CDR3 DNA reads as TGTGCCAGCAGTACAAACTCCGGGACAGGGTCCGAGCAGTACTTC.

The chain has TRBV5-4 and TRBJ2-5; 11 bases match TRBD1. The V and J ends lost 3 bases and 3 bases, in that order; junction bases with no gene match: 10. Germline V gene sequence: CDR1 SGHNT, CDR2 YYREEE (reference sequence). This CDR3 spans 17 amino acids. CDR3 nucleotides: TGTGCCAGCAGCTCCAGGGACAGGGGGGTTATTGAAGAGACCCAGTACTTC. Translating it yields CASSSRDRGVIEETQYF.

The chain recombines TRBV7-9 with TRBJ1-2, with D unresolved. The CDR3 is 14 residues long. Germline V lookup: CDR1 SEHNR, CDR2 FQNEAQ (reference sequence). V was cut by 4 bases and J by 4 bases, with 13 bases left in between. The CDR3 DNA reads TGTGCCAGCAGCTCGACAACGAGAACCTATGGCTACACCTTC. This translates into CASSSTTRTYGYTF.

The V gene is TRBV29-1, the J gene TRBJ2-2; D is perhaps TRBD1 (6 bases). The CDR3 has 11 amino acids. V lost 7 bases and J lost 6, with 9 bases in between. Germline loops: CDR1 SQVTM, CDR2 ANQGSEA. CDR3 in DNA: TGCAGCGCTACAGGGTCCGGGGAGCTGTTTTTT. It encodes CSATGSGELFF.

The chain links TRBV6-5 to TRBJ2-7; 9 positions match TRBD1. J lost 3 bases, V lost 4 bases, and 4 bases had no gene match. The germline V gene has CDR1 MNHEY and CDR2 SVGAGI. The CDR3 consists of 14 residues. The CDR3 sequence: CASSSGQGFYEQYF. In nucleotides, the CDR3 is TGTGCCAGCAGTTCGGGACAGGGTTTCTACGAGCAGTACTTC.

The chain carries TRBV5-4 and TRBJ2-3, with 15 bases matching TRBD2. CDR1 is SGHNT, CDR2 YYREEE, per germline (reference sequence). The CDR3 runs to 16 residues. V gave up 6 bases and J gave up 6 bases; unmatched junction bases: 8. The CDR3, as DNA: TGTGCCAGCACGATGGGACTAGCGGGAGGCCCGGATACGCAGTATTTT. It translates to CASTMGLAGGPDTQYF.

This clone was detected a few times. The CDR3 DNA reads TGTGCCAGCTCACCACTCACCCTCGGGGAAGACACTGAAGCTTTCTTT. This codes for CASSPLTLGEDTEAFF. The rearrangement joins TRBV18 to TRBJ1-1; D call uncertain. The CDR3 extends over 16 amino acids. V lost 1 base and J 3 bases, leaving 15 bases between the germline ends. The V gene's germline CDR1 is KGHSH and CDR2 LQKENI.

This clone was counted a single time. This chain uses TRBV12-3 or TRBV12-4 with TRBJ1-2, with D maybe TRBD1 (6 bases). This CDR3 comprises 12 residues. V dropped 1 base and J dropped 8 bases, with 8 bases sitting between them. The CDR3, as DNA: TGTGCCAGCAGTTTAGAGACAGGCGGCTACACCTTC. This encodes CASSLETGGYTF.

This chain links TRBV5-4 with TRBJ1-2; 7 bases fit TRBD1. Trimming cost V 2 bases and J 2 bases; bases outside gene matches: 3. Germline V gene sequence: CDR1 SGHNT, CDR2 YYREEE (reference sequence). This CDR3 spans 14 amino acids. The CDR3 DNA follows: TGTGCCAGCAGCTTTTTACAGGGGAACTATGGCTACACCTTC. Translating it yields CASSFLQGNYGYTF.

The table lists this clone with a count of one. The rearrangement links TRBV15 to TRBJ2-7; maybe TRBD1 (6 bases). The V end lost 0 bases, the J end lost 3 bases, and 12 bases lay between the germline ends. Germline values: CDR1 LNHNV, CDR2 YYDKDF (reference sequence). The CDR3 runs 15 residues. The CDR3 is CATSRDRTGLYEQYF. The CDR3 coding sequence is TGTGCCACCAGCAGAGATCGCACAGGGCTCTACGAGCAGTACTTC.